This T cell receptor (beta chain) originates from a study of blood T cells in healthy people across ages. Together with a sample-barcoded 5' primer, a J-beta primer mix was included in a second PCR lasting about 7 to 12 cycles. TCRdb redid the calling of the 5' RACE reads with MiXCR, one entry per CDR3 protein. Among hundreds of thousands of distinct CDR3 sequences listed, approximately 60% were seen once. Notes on this clonotype: Its antigen is as yet unknown.

Overall study findings and caveats: In older individuals, TCR beta diversity per million T cells was lower, falling roughly linearly with age.

Sequenced input: blood. The receptor's source is a man in his forties in good health.

CDR3 DNA sequence: TGTGCCACCAGCAGAGGCCCTGAGAGTGTTGAAGCTTTCTTT. Amino acid sequence: CATSRGPESVEAFF. The rearrangement uses TRBV15 and TRBJ1-1; D not resolved. Germline V CDR1 and CDR2: LNHNV, YYDKDF (reference sequence). CDR3 size: 14 residues. V lost 1 base and J 7 bases, leaving 13 bases between the germline ends.